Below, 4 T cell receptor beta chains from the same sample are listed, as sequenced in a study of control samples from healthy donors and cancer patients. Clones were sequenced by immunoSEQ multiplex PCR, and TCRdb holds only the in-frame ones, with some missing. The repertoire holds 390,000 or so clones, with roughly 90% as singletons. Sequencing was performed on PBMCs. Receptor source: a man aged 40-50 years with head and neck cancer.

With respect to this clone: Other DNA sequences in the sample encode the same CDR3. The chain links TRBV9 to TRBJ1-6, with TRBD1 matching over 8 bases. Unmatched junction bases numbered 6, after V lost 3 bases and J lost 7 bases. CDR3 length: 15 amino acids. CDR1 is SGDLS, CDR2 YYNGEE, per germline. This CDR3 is CASSAGQGDNSPLHF. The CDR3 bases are TGTGCCAGCAGCGCCGGACAGGGCGACAATTCACCCCTCCACTTT.

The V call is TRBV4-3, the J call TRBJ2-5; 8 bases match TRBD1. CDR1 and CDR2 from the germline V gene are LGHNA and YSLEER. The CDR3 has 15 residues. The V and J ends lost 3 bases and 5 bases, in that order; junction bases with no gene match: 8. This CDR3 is CASSQVGNRGETQYF. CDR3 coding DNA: TGCGCCAGCAGCCAGGTCGGAAACAGGGGGGAGACCCAGTACTTC.

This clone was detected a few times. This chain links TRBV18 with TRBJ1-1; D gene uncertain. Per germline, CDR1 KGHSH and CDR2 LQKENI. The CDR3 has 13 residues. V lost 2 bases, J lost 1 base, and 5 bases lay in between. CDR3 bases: TGTGCCAGCTCACCAAACGCGAACACTGAAGCTTTCTTT. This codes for CASSPNANTEAFF.

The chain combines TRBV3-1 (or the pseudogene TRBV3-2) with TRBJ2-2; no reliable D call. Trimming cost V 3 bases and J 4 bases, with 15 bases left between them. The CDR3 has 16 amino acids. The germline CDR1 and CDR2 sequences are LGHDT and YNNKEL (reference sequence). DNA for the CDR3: TGTGCCAGCAGCCAGCCCTCCTCCCGTCGCACCGGGGAGCTGTTTTTT. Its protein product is CASSQPSSRRTGELFF.